The rows below give T cell receptor beta chains drawn from one sample of a study of T cell responses to AZD1222 COVID-19 vaccine. Here immunoSEQ multiplex PCR was the method, and the copy in TCRdb shows in-frame clones only, minus some. This sample has some 150,000 clones, with 88% found just once. Here the sequenced sample was peripheral blood, taken on day 0 of MenACWY control vaccination. The receptors here all came from an adult in good health. Both conserved end residues are part of each CDR3. A D gene is named only where the DNA matches it firmly. A row's size may be missing; if present it is once, few, many or a size class.

CDR3: CASSLVRPARRTDTQYF
DNA: TGTGCCAGCAGCTTAGTTCGGCCAGCAAGGCGCACAGATACGCAGTATTTT
size: NA
V: TRBV7-8
J: TRBJ2-3
D: NA

CDR3: CASSQEEPIGATDTQYF
DNA: TGCGCCAGCAGCCAGGAGGAGCCGATCGGGGCCACAGATACGCAGTATTTT
size: NA
V: TRBV4-3
J: TRBJ2-3
D: NA

CDR3: CASSSRQGSIDTQYF
DNA: TGTGCCAGCAGCTCTCGACAGGGTTCTATTGATACGCAGTATTTT
size: NA
V: TRBV7-3
J: TRBJ2-3
D: TRBD1

CDR3: CSEGGTGGYGYTF
DNA: TGCAGCGAGGGTGGGACAGGGGGCTATGGCTACACCTTC
size: once
V: TRBV29-1
J: TRBJ1-2
D: TRBD1

CDR3: CASSVGAGSYNEQFF
DNA: TGTGCCAGCAGCGTAGGGGCAGGTTCCTACAATGAGCAGTTCTTC
size: NA
V: TRBV9
J: TRBJ2-1
D: NA

CDR3: CSVESGDQPQHF
DNA: TGCAGCGTTGAATCCGGGGATCAGCCCCAGCATTTT
size: NA
V: TRBV29-1
J: TRBJ1-5
D: NA

CDR3: CAWEALVGQPQHF
DNA: TGTGCCTGGGAAGCTTTGGTAGGCCAGCCCCAGCATTTT
size: NA
V: TRBV30
J: TRBJ1-5
D: NA

CDR3: CSVEVSPGTVYGYTF
DNA: TGCAGCGTTGAAGTAAGCCCGGGGACAGTATATGGCTACACCTTC
size: NA
V: TRBV29-1
J: TRBJ1-2
D: TRBD1

CDR3: CASSPDFGRAEAFF
DNA: TGTGCCAGCAGCCCCGATTTTGGTCGCGCTGAAGCTTTCTTT
size: NA
V: TRBV4-2
J: TRBJ1-1
D: NA

CDR3: CASSQDSGGGGYTF
DNA: TGTGCCAGCAGCCAAGATTCAGGGGGCGGAGGCTACACCTTC
size: NA
V: TRBV3-1/TRBV3-2
J: TRBJ1-2
D: TRBD1

CDR3: CASRTWDYTRGQYF
DNA: TGTGCCAGCAGGACGTGGGACTACACCCGCGGGCAGTACTTC
size: once
V: TRBV28
J: TRBJ2-7
D: TRBD2

CDR3: CASSYSLQGQVDTGELFF
DNA: TGTGCCAGCAGTTACTCGCTCCAAGGACAGGTGGACACCGGGGAGCTGTTTTTT
size: NA
V: TRBV6-2/TRBV6-3
J: TRBJ2-2
D: TRBD1

CDR3: CASSLRGELSNTEAFF
DNA: TGTGCCAGCAGTTTACGAGGGGAATTGTCGAACACTGAAGCTTTCTTT
size: NA
V: TRBV28
J: TRBJ1-1
D: NA

CDR3: CASSQVRGRIDTQYF
DNA: TGTGCCAGCAGCCAAGTAAGGGGGCGCATAGATACGCAGTATTTT
size: NA
V: TRBV4-2
J: TRBJ2-3
D: TRBD1

CDR3: CASSLVASSGNTIYF
DNA: TGTGCCAGCAGCTTAGTCGCGAGCTCTGGAAACACCATATATTTT
size: NA
V: TRBV7-2
J: TRBJ1-3
D: NA

CDR3: CASSYTDRGYGYTF
DNA: TGTGCCAGCAGCTATACGGACAGGGGCTATGGCTACACCTTC
size: once
V: TRBV7-8
J: TRBJ1-2
D: TRBD1

CDR3: CASSSQGVRSQPQHF
DNA: TGTGCCAGCAGCTCCCAGGGGGTAAGGAGTCAGCCCCAGCATTTT
size: NA
V: TRBV3-1/TRBV3-2
J: TRBJ1-5
D: TRBD1

CDR3: CASSLRGQGSYNEQFF
DNA: TGTGCCAGCAGCCTGCGGGGACAGGGGAGCTACAATGAGCAGTTCTTC
size: NA
V: TRBV3-1/TRBV3-2
J: TRBJ2-1
D: TRBD1

CDR3: CASRPDSGNQPQHF
DNA: TGTGCCAGCAGGCCAGACAGTGGCAATCAGCCCCAGCATTTT
size: NA
V: TRBV6-5
J: TRBJ1-5
D: NA

CDR3: CASSLVPASGAETQYF
DNA: TGCGCCAGCAGCTTGGTCCCCGCTAGCGGGGCGGAGACCCAGTACTTC
size: few
V: TRBV5-1
J: TRBJ2-5
D: TRBD2

CDR3: CASSVDPLNTEAFF
DNA: TGTGCCAGCAGCGTAGACCCCCTAAACACTGAAGCTTTCTTT
size: NA
V: TRBV9
J: TRBJ1-1
D: NA

CDR3: CAAVDTQYF
DNA: TGTGCGGCGGTAGATACGCAGTATTTT
size: few
V: TRBV12-2
J: TRBJ2-3
D: NA

CDR3: CASTQGRDQPQHF
DNA: TGTGCCAGCACACAGGGTCGTGATCAGCCCCAGCATTTT
size: NA
V: TRBV27
J: TRBJ1-5
D: NA

CDR3: CASSYWDRGEKTQYF
DNA: TGTGCCAGCAGTTACTGGGACAGGGGGGAGAAGACCCAGTACTTC
size: NA
V: TRBV6-2/TRBV6-3
J: TRBJ2-5
D: TRBD1

CDR3: CATSRDAGQPQHF
DNA: TGTGCCACCAGCAGAGATGCGGGTCAGCCCCAGCATTTT
size: NA
V: TRBV15
J: TRBJ1-5
D: NA

CDR3: CASSLEVGTEAFF
DNA: TGCGCCAGCAGCTTAGAAGTCGGGACTGAAGCTTTCTTT
size: NA
V: TRBV5-1
J: TRBJ1-1
D: NA

CDR3: CASGLLRTGGVSPLHF
DNA: TGTGCTAGTGGTTTGTTACGGACAGGGGGGGTTTCACCCCTCCACTTT
size: NA
V: TRBV12-5
J: TRBJ1-6
D: TRBD1

CDR3: CASSRLEKGPNEQFF
DNA: TGTGCCAGCTCACGACTCGAAAAGGGGCCCAATGAGCAGTTCTTC
size: NA
V: TRBV18
J: TRBJ2-1
D: NA

CDR3: CASSSFAYNEQFF
DNA: TGTGCCAGCAGTTCCTTCGCCTACAATGAGCAGTTCTTC
size: NA
V: TRBV28
J: TRBJ2-1
D: NA

CDR3: CASSPAFVVRNTEAFF
DNA: TGTGCCAGTAGTCCCGCGTTTGTGGTTCGGAACACTGAAGCTTTCTTT
size: NA
V: TRBV19
J: TRBJ1-1
D: NA

CDR3: CASSLVRSGGGELFF
DNA: TGTGCCAGCAGCTTAGTTAGGTCTGGGGGCGGGGAGCTGTTTTTT
size: NA
V: TRBV7-2
J: TRBJ2-2
D: NA

CDR3: CATNRGGNTGELFF
DNA: TGCGCCACCAACAGGGGAGGGAACACCGGGGAGCTGTTTTTT
size: NA
V: TRBV4-1
J: TRBJ2-2
D: NA

CDR3: CASSGRLAGSSGANVLTF
DNA: TGTGCCAGCAGCGGACGACTAGCGGGGAGCTCTGGGGCCAACGTCCTGACTTTC
size: NA
V: TRBV5-4
J: TRBJ2-6
D: TRBD2

CDR3: CASSPDGETQYF
DNA: TGTGCCAGCAGCCCCGACGGGGAGACCCAGTACTTC
size: NA
V: TRBV7-3
J: TRBJ2-5
D: NA

CDR3: CSVSRDTNTEAFF
DNA: TGCAGCGTTTCCCGCGACACGAACACTGAAGCTTTCTTT
size: NA
V: TRBV29-1
J: TRBJ1-1
D: NA

CDR3: CASSQDRPRGNEQFF
DNA: TGCGCCAGCAGCCAAGATCGTCCGCGAGGCAATGAGCAGTTCTTC
size: NA
V: TRBV4-3
J: TRBJ2-1
D: NA

CDR3: CASSLGQNQETQYF
DNA: TGCGCCAGCAGCTTGGGACAGAACCAAGAGACCCAGTACTTC
size: NA
V: TRBV5-1
J: TRBJ2-5
D: NA

CDR3: CASSLYSGGTEAFF
DNA: TGTGCCAGCAGTTTGTATTCAGGGGGGACTGAAGCTTTCTTT
size: NA
V: TRBV27
J: TRBJ1-1
D: TRBD1

CDR3: CASSSWGRLNTEAFF
DNA: TGTGCCAGCAGTTCGTGGGGGCGCTTGAACACTGAAGCTTTCTTT
size: NA
V: TRBV28
J: TRBJ1-1
D: NA

CDR3: CATSRDRAENTEAFF
DNA: TGTGCCACCAGCAGAGATAGGGCTGAGAACACTGAAGCTTTCTTT
size: NA
V: TRBV15
J: TRBJ1-1
D: NA

CDR3: CASTYLAGSSYNEQFF
DNA: TGTGCCAGCACCTACTTAGCGGGCAGCTCCTACAATGAGCAGTTCTTC
size: NA
V: TRBV5-4
J: TRBJ2-1
D: TRBD2

CDR3: CAISESTSGSADTQYF
DNA: TGTGCCATCAGTGAGTCGACTAGCGGGAGTGCAGATACGCAGTATTTT
size: NA
V: TRBV10-3
J: TRBJ2-3
D: TRBD2

CDR3: CASRPIDSLGETQYF
DNA: TGTGCCAGCAGGCCCATTGATAGCCTAGGGGAGACCCAGTACTTC
size: NA
V: TRBV6-6
J: TRBJ2-5
D: NA

CDR3: CAISDGTGSPGANVLTF
DNA: TGTGCCATCAGTGATGGGACAGGCTCCCCTGGGGCCAACGTCCTGACTTTC
size: NA
V: TRBV10-3
J: TRBJ2-6
D: TRBD1

CDR3: CASSALEYEQYF
DNA: TGTGCCAGCAGTGCTCTGGAGTACGAGCAGTACTTC
size: NA
V: TRBV2
J: TRBJ2-7
D: NA

CDR3: CASSYSGTGGKRTQYF
DNA: TGTGCCAGCAGTTACTCCGGGACAGGGGGGAAGAGAACCCAGTACTTC
size: NA
V: TRBV6-5
J: TRBJ2-5
D: TRBD1